These 30 T cell receptor beta chains originate from one sample sequenced in a study of T-cell memory formation after mild COVID-19. TCRdb redid the calling of the 5' RACE reads with MiXCR, one entry per CDR3 protein. Found here are a few hundred thousand distinct CDR3 sequences, just under 20% of them singletons; the top ten hold around 21%. Sequencing input: PBMCs or a T cell subset sorted from them (not recorded which). The receptor set was obtained from a young man who had mild COVID-19 (a few samples of this study predate the infection). Cell type and time point are not known.

This chain joins TRBV4-2 and TRBJ2-5; 8 positions agree with TRBD1. V shed 1 base and J 5 bases; nucleotides not matched to a gene: 12. The CDR3 loop spans 17 amino acids. Germline loops: CDR1 LGHNA, CDR2 YNFKEQ. This CDR3 is CASSQVGGQGAAETQYF. CDR3 in DNA: TGTGCCAGCAGCCAAGTAGGCGGTCAGGGGGCTGCGGAGACCCAGTACTTC.

The chain couples TRBV11-2 to TRBJ2-7; D uncertain. Trimming cost V 1 base and J 4 bases, with 11 bases left between them. Germline CDR1 reads SGHAT; CDR2 reads FQNNGV. The CDR3 consists of 14 residues. The CDR3 DNA reads as TGTGCCAGCAGCTTAGTGCTCGAAGGGTACGAGCAGTACTTC. This encodes CASSLVLEGYEQYF.

This clonotype showed up just a few times. The chain joins TRBV4-3 to TRBJ1-2; no clear D. The CDR3 loop spans 17 amino acids. The germline CDR1 and CDR2 sequences are LGHNA and YSLEER. Trimming cost V 0 bases and J 0 bases, with 14 bases left between them. This chain's CDR3 is CASSQDLLGGANYGYTF. In nucleotides, the CDR3 is TGCGCCAGCAGCCAAGATCTGTTGGGTGGAGCTAACTATGGCTACACCTTC.

There are a few counts of this clonotype. J is TRBJ1-6 and V is TRBV30; D is possibly TRBD1 (5 bases). The CDR3 extends over 13 amino acids. V was clipped by 0 bases and J by 10 bases, with 10 bases between them. Germline CDR1 GTSNPN, CDR2 SVGIG (reference sequence). The CDR3 DNA reads as TGTGCCTGGAGTGTACAGGCCGGATCACCCCTCCACTTT. It yields the protein CAWSVQAGSPLHF. The complete variable domain, with remaining parts taken from reference TRBV30 and TRBJ1-6, reads SQTIHQWPATLVQPVGSPLSLECTVEGTSNPNLYWYRQAAGRGLQLLFYSVGIGQISSEVPQNLSASRPQDRQFILSSKKLLLSDSGFYLCAWSVQAGSPLHFGNGTRLTVT.

V usage is TRBV3-1 and J usage is TRBJ1-2; possible D gene TRBD1, 6 bases. V was pared by 1 base and J by 9 bases, with 9 bases between. The germline V gene has CDR1 LGHDT and CDR2 YNNKEL (reference sequence). This CDR3 comprises 12 residues. The CDR3 sequence: CASSQGTESYTF. The CDR3 DNA reads as TGTGCCAGCAGCCAAGGGACAGAGAGCTACACCTTC.

This clonotype appeared a single time. CDR3 sequence reads: CASSLVGGTNSPLHF. The CDR3, as DNA: TGTGCCAGCAGCTTAGTCGGGGGTACTAATTCACCCCTCCACTTT. The rearrangement uses TRBV7-2 and TRBJ1-6, with D tentatively TRBD1 (5 bases). The CDR3 length is 15 residues. Germline assignment: CDR1 SGHTA and CDR2 FQGNSA. V lost 1 base, J lost 6 bases, and 10 bases lay in between.

This clonotype has more than one count but fewer than ten. The CDR3 reads CAIKQGGASYEQYF. For the CDR3, the DNA is TGTGCCATCAAACAGGGAGGGGCGTCCTACGAGCAGTACTTC. The rearrangement uses TRBV10-3 and TRBJ2-7, with D possibly TRBD2 on 7 matching bases. Trimming shortened V by 7 bases and J by 1 base, and 14 bases separated the two germline ends. Looked up from germline, CDR1 is ENHRY and CDR2 is SYGVKD. The CDR3 covers 14 residues.

This chain links TRBV20-1 with TRBJ2-1, with 9 bases fitting TRBD2. Germline CDR1 and CDR2: DFQATT and SNEGSKA (reference sequence). The trim removed 3 bases at V and 1 base at J, leaving 7 bases unmatched. The CDR3 extends over 16 amino acids. The CDR3 bases are TGCAGTGCTAGTCGCCTAGCGGGGTTGTCCTACAATGAGCAGTTCTTC. Its protein is CSASRLAGLSYNEQFF.

The V and J genes are TRBV12-3 or TRBV12-4 and TRBJ2-2; possibly TRBD2 for D (6 bases). CDR3 length: 13 amino acids. Trimming removed 7 bases from V and 7 bases from J, with 13 bases in between. The CDR3 sequence is CASTNRGIGELFF. As DNA, the CDR3 is TGTGCCAGCACCAACCGGGGGATCGGGGAGCTGTTTTTT.

The chain uses TRBV20-1 and TRBJ2-1; 11 bases match TRBD1. Per the germline V gene, CDR1 is DFQATT and CDR2 is SNEGSKA (reference sequence). Trimming at V came to 6 bases and at J to 0 bases, leaving 7 bases not matched to a gene. The CDR3 sequence is 16 residues long. This CDR3 reads CSAISGQGASYNEQFF. CDR3 DNA sequence: TGCAGTGCCATATCCGGACAGGGGGCCTCCTACAATGAGCAGTTCTTC.

The CDR3 sequence: CASSYSRGPEQYF. CDR3 in DNA: TGTGCCAGCAGTTACTCGAGGGGGCCCGAGCAGTACTTC. The chain is built from TRBV6-6 and TRBJ2-7; TRBD1 aligns across 7 bases. Trimming removed 0 bases from V and 6 bases from J; junction bases left unmatched: 2. This CDR3 comprises 13 residues. The V gene's germline CDR1 is MNHNY and CDR2 SVGAGI (reference sequence).

This clonotype was observed at least ten times. The rearrangement links TRBV10-3 to TRBJ2-7; no clear D gene. Trimming left V 0 bases short and J 0 bases short, with 12 bases between. The CDR3 is made up of 16 amino acids. The V gene's germline CDR1 is ENHRY and CDR2 SYGVKD. The CDR3 loop is CAISESAQVSSYEQYF. CDR3 nucleotides: TGTGCCATCAGTGAGTCGGCGCAGGTCAGCTCCTACGAGCAGTACTTC.

The table lists this clonotype with a few counts. The chain couples TRBV29-1 to TRBJ2-5; 8 nucleotides align to TRBD2. CDR3 length equals 13 residues. Germline CDR1 is SQVTM and CDR2 is ANQGSEA. The ends lost 5 bases at V and 4 bases at J; junction bases unmatched: 6. The CDR3 DNA sequence: TGCAGCGTTCATGTCAGCGGGGGAGAGACCCAGTACTTC. Its translation is CSVHVSGGETQYF. The variable domain in full, with the rest retrieved from reference TRBV29-1 and TRBJ2-5, is SAVISQKPSRDICQRGTSLTIQCQVDSQVTMMFWYRQQPGQSLTLIATANQGSEATYESGFVIDKFPISRPNLTFSTLTVSNMSPEDSSIYLCSVHVSGGETQYFGPGTRLLVL.

A word on this clonotype: At one end the junction does not follow the germline gene, possibly because of a read error. This chain links TRBV28 with TRBJ2-3, with D perhaps assigned TRBD1 or TRBD2 (5 bases each). Germline V gene sequence: CDR1 MDHEN, CDR2 SYDVKM. This CDR3 spans 12 amino acids. The CDR3 DNA reads TGTGCCAGCAGTCCACCAGGGCTCCCTGGGGGTTTT. Its protein product is CASSPPGLPGGF.

The chain recombines TRBV3-1 with TRBJ1-2; 9 positions match TRBD1. The CDR3 runs to 15 residues. V lost 1 base to trimming and J lost 7 bases; unmatched junction nucleotides: 7. Germline V gene lookup returns CDR1 LGHDT and CDR2 YNNKEL (reference sequence). CDR3 loop: CASSQGSTGGLGYTF. The CDR3 DNA reads as TGTGCCAGCAGCCAAGGATCTACAGGGGGCCTTGGCTACACCTTC.

This sequence joins TRBV28 and TRBJ1-3; D is unresolved. Germline CDR1 MDHEN, CDR2 SYDVKM. The CDR3 extends over 14 amino acids. Between the trimmed V and J ends, which lost 3 bases and 4 bases, there was a span of 10 bases. CDR3 sequence: CASSFEDSGNTIYF. The CDR3 DNA reads TGTGCCAGCAGTTTCGAGGATTCGGGAAACACCATATATTTT. The full variable domain, completed using reference TRBV28 and TRBJ1-3, is DVKVTQSSRYLVKRTGEKVFLECVQDMDHENMFWYRQDPGLGLRLIYFSYDVKMKEKGDIPEGYSVSREKKERFSLILESASTNQTSMYLCASSFEDSGNTIYFGEGSWLTVV.

The V gene is TRBV18, the J gene TRBJ1-2, with D possibly being TRBD1 (5 bases). Germline assignment: CDR1 KGHSH and CDR2 LQKENI. V shed 3 bases and J shed 8 bases, with 10 bases lying between them. The CDR3 has 12 amino acids. The chain's CDR3 is CASSPRQGGYTF. The CDR3 bases are TGTGCCAGCTCACCTCGCCAGGGCGGCTACACCTTC.

The genes are TRBV6-5 and TRBJ2-4; the match to TRBD1 covers 7 bases. There are 14 residues in the CDR3. Germline CDR1 MNHEY, CDR2 SVGAGI. V trimming: 8 bases; J trimming: 3 bases; junction bases outside the gene matches: 7. The CDR3 is CASAETGIKNIQYF. The CDR3 nucleotides read TGTGCCAGCGCCGAGACAGGGATCAAAAACATTCAGTACTTC.

Comment on this clonotype: A read error may explain this, as a much larger clone is one base away. The rearrangement uses TRBV4-2 and TRBJ2-1; 14 positions match TRBD2. This CDR3 spans 16 amino acids. Germline-derived CDR1 and CDR2 are LGHNA and YNFKEQ. Trimming removed 4 bases from V and 12 bases from J; junction bases left unmatched: 11. The CDR3 protein is CASSPLGTSGRESQFF. As DNA, the CDR3 is TGTGCCAGCAGCCCCCTCGGGACTAGCGGGAGAGAATCGCAGTTCTTC.

This clonotype appeared many times. The V gene is TRBV7-2, the J gene TRBJ2-1; 8 positions match TRBD2. The CDR3 has 15 amino acids. Germline CDR1 reads SGHTA; CDR2 reads FQGNSA. Trimming took 0 bases from V and 5 from J; bases not matched to a gene: 3. CDR3 sequence: CASSLALAGHNEQFF. The CDR3 coding sequence is TGTGCCAGCAGCTTAGCGTTAGCGGGGCACAATGAGCAGTTCTTC.

V usage is TRBV18 and J usage is TRBJ2-5, with D perhaps matching TRBD1 or TRBD2 (6 bases each). Trimming took off 7 bases at V and 3 bases at J, with 12 bases between the two ends. The CDR3 has 13 residues. Germline V gives CDR1 KGHSH, CDR2 LQKENI. The CDR3 nucleotides are TGTGCCAGCTTCAACGGGGGCAAAGAGACCCAGTACTTC. Protein product: CASFNGGKETQYF. Full variable domain (rest looked up from reference TRBV18 and TRBJ2-5): NAGVMQNPRHLVRRRGQEARLRCSPMKGHSHVYWYRQLPEEGLKFMVYLQKENIIDESGMPKERFSAEFPKEGPSILRIQQVVRGDSAAYFCASFNGGKETQYFGPGTRLLVL.

This chain uses TRBV15 with TRBJ2-1; D is unclear. Germline loops: CDR1 LNHNV, CDR2 YYDKDF (reference sequence). This CDR3 has 13 residues. V lost 1 base and J lost 4, with 5 bases in between. The CDR3 sequence is CATSRVGYNEQFF. The CDR3 DNA reads TGTGCCACCAGCAGAGTCGGATACAATGAGCAGTTCTTC.

This rearrangement joins TRBV29-1 to TRBJ1-1; 8 positions match TRBD1. Losses at the gene ends were 4 bases for V and 1 base for J; bases not matched to a gene: 14. The CDR3 has 17 amino acids. CDR1 is SQVTM and CDR2 is ANQGSEA in the germline V gene. The CDR3: CSVVGPGRQGRNTEAFF. The CDR3 DNA reads TGCAGCGTTGTGGGGCCCGGGAGACAGGGGAGGAACACTGAAGCTTTCTTT.

The chain is built from TRBV7-9 and TRBJ2-5; D gene uncertain. The CDR3 extends over 15 amino acids. Germline V gene data show CDR1 as SEHNR and CDR2 as FQNEAQ (reference sequence). Trimming removed 3 bases from V and 1 base from J, with 12 bases in between. The CDR3 loop reads CASSLEQNVQETQYF. CDR3 bases: TGTGCCAGCAGCTTGGAACAGAACGTCCAAGAGACCCAGTACTTC.

V is TRBV28 and J is TRBJ2-1; TRBD2 matches at 10 bases. The CDR3 contains 16 residues. Germline V gene sequence: CDR1 MDHEN, CDR2 SYDVKM. Trimming took 3 bases from V and 1 from J; bases not matched to a gene: 3. The CDR3 loop reads CASSFSGGPSYNEQFF. CDR3 coding DNA: TGTGCCAGCAGTTTTAGCGGGGGGCCGTCCTACAATGAGCAGTTCTTC. Full variable domain (outside the CDR3, taken from reference TRBV28 and TRBJ2-1): DVKVTQSSRYLVKRTGEKVFLECVQDMDHENMFWYRQDPGLGLRLIYFSYDVKMKEKGDIPEGYSVSREKKERFSLILESASTNQTSMYLCASSFSGGPSYNEQFFGPGTRLTVL.

Only a few counts were recorded for this clonotype. The chain recombines TRBV5-1 with TRBJ2-1; D is unresolved. The CDR3 loop spans 15 amino acids. Germline values: CDR1 SGHRS, CDR2 YFSETQ. The V end was cut by 1 base, the J end by 6 bases, with 14 bases between. As DNA, the CDR3 is TGCGCCAGCAGCTTGTTGGGCGTTACGGGCAATGAGCAGTTCTTC. Translated, it gives CASSLLGVTGNEQFF.

This clonotype was counted only a few times. This chain connects TRBV5-1 to TRBJ1-1, with no clear D. CDR1 is SGHRS and CDR2 is YFSETQ in the germline V gene. The CDR3 loop spans 16 amino acids. The ends were cut back, 4 bases at V and 1 base at J, with 17 bases in the middle. The CDR3 DNA reads as TGCGCCAGCAGCCCTAGATGGGCCCCCGGGAACACTGAAGCTTTCTTT. Protein sequence: CASSPRWAPGNTEAFF.

V and J are TRBV11-2 and TRBJ2-3, with 9 bases matching TRBD1. The CDR3 is 16 residues long. Germline lookup yields CDR1 SGHAT and CDR2 FQNNGV. The J segment lost 3 bases and the V segment lost 5 bases, leaving 9 bases of the junction unmatched. CDR3 region: CASSHRQGEWTDTQYF. CDR3 DNA sequence: TGTGCCAGCAGCCATAGACAGGGGGAGTGGACAGATACGCAGTATTTT.

This clonotype showed up just a few times. J is TRBJ2-3 and V is TRBV7-2; D uncertain. Per germline, CDR1 SGHTA and CDR2 FQGNSA. This CDR3 is built from 10 residues. V was cut by 3 bases and J by 11 bases, with 6 bases left in between. CDR3 sequence (DNA): TGTGCCAGCAGCTTGTCCGGGCAGTATTTT. This encodes CASSLSGQYF.

The chain recombines TRBV7-9 with TRBJ1-6; D not certain. The CDR3 has 15 amino acids. Germline CDR1 is SEHNR and CDR2 is FQNEAQ (reference sequence). Trimming took 4 bases from V and 9 from J, leaving 16 bases between them. The CDR3 DNA is TGTGCCAGCAGCTCCGGATACGCAAAAAGTTCACCCCTCCACTTT. Translation gives CASSSGYAKSSPLHF. Using reference TRBV7-9 and TRBJ1-6 for the parts outside the CDR3, the full variable domain is DTGVSQNPRHKITKRGQNVTFRCDPISEHNRLYWYRQTLGQGPEFLTYFQNEAQLEKSRLLSDRFSAERPKGSFSTLEIQRTEQGDSAMYLCASSSGYAKSSPLHFGNGTRLTVT.